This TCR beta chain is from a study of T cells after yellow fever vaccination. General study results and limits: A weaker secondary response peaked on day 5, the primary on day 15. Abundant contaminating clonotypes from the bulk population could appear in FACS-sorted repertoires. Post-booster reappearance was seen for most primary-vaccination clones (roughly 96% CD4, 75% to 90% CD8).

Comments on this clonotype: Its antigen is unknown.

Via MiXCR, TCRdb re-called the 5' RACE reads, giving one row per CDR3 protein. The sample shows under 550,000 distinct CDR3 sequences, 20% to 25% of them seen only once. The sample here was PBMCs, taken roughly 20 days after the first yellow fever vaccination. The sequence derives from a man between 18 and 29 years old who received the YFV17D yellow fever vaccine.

As DNA, the CDR3 is TGTGCGACCAACCCCCGGGACAACTATAATTCACCCCTCCACTTT. It specifies CATNPRDNYNSPLHF. This sequence joins TRBV5-4 and TRBJ1-6; D perhaps matches TRBD1 (6 bases). CDR1 and CDR2 (germline): SGHNT, YYREEE (reference sequence). This CDR3 is 15 amino acids long.